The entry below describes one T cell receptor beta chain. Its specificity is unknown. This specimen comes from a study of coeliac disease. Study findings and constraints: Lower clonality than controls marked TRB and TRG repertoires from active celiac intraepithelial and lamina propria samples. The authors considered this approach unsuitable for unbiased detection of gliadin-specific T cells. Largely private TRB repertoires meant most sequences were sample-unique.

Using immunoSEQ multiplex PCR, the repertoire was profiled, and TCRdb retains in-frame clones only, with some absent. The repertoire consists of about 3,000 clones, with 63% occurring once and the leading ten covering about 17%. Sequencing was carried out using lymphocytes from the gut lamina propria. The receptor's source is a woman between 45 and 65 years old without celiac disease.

CDR3 bases: TGTGCCAGCTCAAAAGACAGGGGGCAATTGACTGAAGCTTTCTTT. It yields the protein CASSKDRGQLTEAFF. The chain uses TRBV18 and TRBJ1-1; 10 bases map to TRBD1. The CDR3 contains 15 residues. Germline CDR1 is KGHSH and CDR2 is LQKENI. V was pared by 5 bases and J by 5 bases, with 8 bases of the junction left unmatched.